This TCR beta chain stems from a study of T cells in Graves' hyperthyroidism and ophthalmopathy. Amplification targeted TCR beta CDR3 regions from RNA transcripts. The study used the HTBI primer set for a first-round RT-PCR of the TCR CDR3. TCRdb ran MiXCR on the multiplex PCR reads and lists one entry per CDR3 protein. Of tens of thousands of distinct CDR3 sequences in the sample, just under 50% were seen once. The germline V gene encodes CDR1 SNHLY and CDR2 FYNNEI. This CDR3 comprises 15 residues. V shed 4 bases and J shed 5 bases, with 17 bases lying between them. The rearrangement joins TRBV2 to TRBJ1-1, with D tentatively TRBD1 (6 bases). This clonotype was obtained from a woman in her fifties or sixties with Graves' hyperthyroidism that later progressed to Graves' ophthalmopathy. The specimen sequenced was blood. The CDR3 DNA follows: TGTGCCAGCAGTGTGGGGGGGGGGCTTGGGACTGAAGCTTTCTTT. Translation: CASSVGGGLGTEAFF.